This T cell receptor beta chain came from a study of blood T cell repertoires in COVID-19. Whole-study context: PBMCs, B-cell-depleted T cells, or T cells were the source of the cDNA or gDNA that made up the material.

The V and J ends lost 4 bases and 5 bases respectively, with 11 bases between them. Germline CDR1 SGDLS, CDR2 YYNGEE. This CDR3 comprises 13 residues. The data were produced by immunoSEQ multiplex PCR, yet TCRdb's version contains in-frame clones alone and is incomplete. The sample carries roughly 62,000 clones, roughly 83% recorded once. This clone was recorded at least ten times. Seattle patients were enrolled while actively infected and followed longitudinally. Material: peripheral blood. The chain has TRBV9 and TRBJ2-3; D perhaps matches TRBD1 (5 bases). This TCR derives from a man aged 25 to 45 with COVID-19, enrolled during active disease. DNA of the CDR3: TGTGCCAGCAGCTCTTTTCAGGGAGATACGCAGTATTTT. This translates into CASSSFQGDTQYF.